Below are 3 T cell receptor beta chains sequenced from a single sample in a study of tumor-infiltrating lymphocytes in primary liver carcinoma. TCR beta cDNA was made from 450 to 550 ng total RNA with a constant-region primer. Nested multiplex PCR, run for three rounds with slightly modified ARM-PCR, yielded TCR beta libraries. Researchers ran the first two PCR rounds for roughly 10 cycles each with TRBV1-TRBV30 forward primers and a C-beta reverse primer. TCRdb reprocessed the multiplex PCR reads via MiXCR and lists one record per CDR3 protein. The sample includes 180,000 or so distinct CDR3 sequences, approximately 60% of them seen just once. The study extracted blood RNA from unsorted whole blood and also extracted germline DNA. Sequencing used peripheral blood. Receptor source: a man aged 35 to 55 with primary liver carcinoma and hepatitis B virus infection.

This clonotype was found a few times. Mismatch with germline at one junction end may stem from a read error. CDR3 residues: CASNLVVAGELFF. The CDR3 DNA is TGTGCCAGCAACTTAGTAGTCGCCGGGGAGCTGTTTTTT. The genes are TRBV11-2 and TRBJ2-2; D is ambiguous. The CDR3 is made up of 13 amino acids. From germline, CDR1 is SGHAT and CDR2 FQNNGV.

The chain recombines TRBV10-3 with TRBJ1-2; 7 positions agree with TRBD1. J lost 2 bases, V lost 9 bases, and 3 bases had no gene match. The germline gives CDR1 ENHRY, CDR2 SYGVKD. The CDR3 sequence is 12 residues long. CDR3 amino acids: CAIGTENYGYTF. In DNA form, the CDR3 reads TGTGCCATTGGGACAGAGAACTATGGCTACACCTTC.

This clonotype has a count of ten or more. The junction departs from germline at one end; a sequencing error may be responsible. The V and J genes are TRBV6-6 and TRBJ2-1; TRBD2 might be the D (5 bases). Germline V gives CDR1 MNHNY, CDR2 SVGAGI (reference sequence). The CDR3 runs to 13 residues. CDR3 sequence (DNA): TGTGCCAGCAGTTACTTCGGGGATGATGAGCTGTTCTTC. Translated: CASSYFGDDELFF.